This is a list of T cell receptor beta chains from one sample in a study of blood T cell repertoires in COVID-19. Sequencing used immunoSEQ multiplex PCR; TCRdb keeps in-frame clones, though not all of them. The table shows 280,000 or so clones, with about 85% occurring only once. Sequenced sample: peripheral blood. The receptors here all came from a human donor in a cohort sampled during active COVID-19. Each CDR3 is given with its conserved first and last residue. The D gene is left open where the match is weak. Expanded clones are given a class, and other clones once, few, many or no size at all.

>14|-|TRBJ2-3|TRBV6-5|-
TGTGCCAGCTGCCGCGGAGCTTTCACAGATACGCAGTATTTT
CASCRGAFTDTQYF
>16|TRBD1|TRBJ1-2|TRBV28|-
TGTGCCAGCAGTGCTCCCGGGACAGGGGGAACCTATGGCTACACCTTC
CASSAPGTGGTYGYTF
>14|-|TRBJ1-2|TRBV18|-
TGTGCCAGCTCACCACCGTCCGGGAATGGTGGCTACACCTTC
CASSPPSGNGGYTF
>14|-|TRBJ2-5|TRBV30|-
TGTGCCTGGAGGGTGGGAGTAAGCCAAGAGACCCAGTACTTC
CAWRVGVSQETQYF
>16|TRBD2|TRBJ2-1|TRBV9|-
TGTGCCAGCAGCGGGGTAGCGGGAGGGCCTTACAATGAGCAGTTCTTC
CASSGVAGGPYNEQFF
>15|-|TRBJ2-5|TRBV20-1|once
TGCAGTGCTAGTTTTGCGGGAAGGAACCAAGAGACCCAGTACTTC
CSASFAGRNQETQYF
>16|-|TRBJ1-2|TRBV5-4|-
TGTGCCAGCAGCTTGGAAGGAGTTAGGGAGAACTATGGCTACACCTTC
CASSLEGVRENYGYTF
>15|TRBD1|TRBJ2-1|TRBV2|-
TGTGCCAGCAGTAGCGACAGGGGGCGCGTCAATGAGCAGTTCTTC
CASSSDRGRVNEQFF
>16|TRBD1|TRBJ1-2|TRBV19|-
TGTGCCAGTAGTACAAACCAGGGACAGCCTAACTATGGCTACACCTTC
CASSTNQGQPNYGYTF
>15|TRBD2|TRBJ2-2|TRBV19|-
TGTGCCAGTAGTATAGGTAGCGGGGACACCGGGGAGCTGTTTTTT
CASSIGSGDTGELFF
>14|TRBD2|TRBJ2-5|TRBV5-1|-
TGCGCCAGCAGCTCCGGACTAGCGCAAGAGACCCAGTACTTC
CASSSGLAQETQYF
>14|-|TRBJ1-1|TRBV5-1|-
TGCGCCAGCAGCCGATCTGACAGGAACACTGAAGCTTTCTTT
CASSRSDRNTEAFF
>14|-|TRBJ1-2|TRBV7-6|-
TGTGCCAGCAGCTTAAATCAAGGGACATATGGCTACACCTTC
CASSLNQGTYGYTF
>15|TRBD1|TRBJ1-4|TRBV3-1/TRBV3-2|once
TGTGCCAGCAGCCAAGGCGGGACAGAGAATGAAAAACTGTTTTTT
CASSQGGTENEKLFF
>15|TRBD2|TRBJ2-3|TRBV7-9|once
TGTGCCAGCATCGGACTAGCGGGAGTGATTGATACGCAGTATTTT
CASIGLAGVIDTQYF
>15|-|TRBJ1-1|TRBV28|-
TGTGCCAGCAGTGATATAACAGGTACTGTCGCTGAAGCTTTCTTT
CASSDITGTVAEAFF
>17|-|TRBJ2-1|TRBV7-2|-
-
CASSSVTSGRGYNEQFF
>14|TRBD1|TRBJ1-1|TRBV10-1|-
TGCGCCAGCAGTGACGGGTTCACAGGGGCTGAAGCTTTCTTT
CASSDGFTGAEAFF
>14|TRBD2|TRBJ2-1|TRBV7-9|-
TGTGCCAGCGCGCGGACTAGCGGGTTCAATGAGCAGTTCTTC
CASARTSGFNEQFF
>14|TRBD1|TRBJ1-2|TRBV28|few
TGTGCCAGCAGTTTCCTGGGACAGGGCTATGGCTACACCTTC
CASSFLGQGYGYTF
>13|TRBD1|TRBJ1-5|TRBV19|-
TGTGCCAGCGCGGACAGGGTAAACCAGCCCCAGCATTTT
CASADRVNQPQHF
>15|TRBD2|TRBJ2-5|TRBV24-1|-
TGTGCCACCAGTCGGGGCCTAGCGGCCCAAGAGACCCAGTACTTC
CATSRGLAAQETQYF
>12|-|TRBJ2-3|TRBV12-3/TRBV12-4|few
TGTGCCAGCACGCAAGGGGTCCATACGCAGTATTTT
CASTQGVHTQYF
>17|TRBD2|TRBJ2-7|TRBV6-2/TRBV6-3|once
TGTGCCAGCAGCTCCCGAGTAGGACTAGCGGGAGTAAAGGAGCAGTACTTC
CASSSRVGLAGVKEQYF
>19|TRBD2|TRBJ2-1|TRBV7-8|-
TGTGCCAGCAGCCCCCTCCGCGTATCTAGCGGGAGCGCCTACAATGAGCAGTTCTTC
CASSPLRVSSGSAYNEQFF
>14|TRBD2|TRBJ2-7|TRBV5-1|few
TGCGCCAGCACCCCAGCGGGAGTAAGCCACGAGCAGTACTTC
CASTPAGVSHEQYF
>14|-|TRBJ1-2|TRBV6-5|-
TGTGCCAGCAGTTACTGGCGGGACTCTGTAGGGTACACCTTC
CASSYWRDSVGYTF
>17|TRBD2|TRBJ2-3|TRBV29-1|-
TGCAGCGTTGAAGTCCTCTGGCGGGAGCTGCGCACAGATACGCAGTATTTT
CSVEVLWRELRTDTQYF
>16|TRBD1|TRBJ2-7|TRBV15|-
TGTGCCACCAGCAGCCGTCCGGGACAGGGAACCTACGAGCAGTACTTC
CATSSRPGQGTYEQYF
>13|-|TRBJ1-5|TRBV27|-
TGTGCCAGCAGTTTCGTTGGCAATCAGCCCCAGCATTTT
CASSFVGNQPQHF
>14|-|TRBJ2-2|TRBV7-9|-
TGTGCCAGCAGCTTAGACTTTGCCACCGGGGAGCTGTTTTTT
CASSLDFATGELFF
>13|TRBD2|TRBJ2-7|TRBV19|-
TGTGCCAGTAGTTTGACTAGCGCCTACGAGCAGTACTTC
CASSLTSAYEQYF
>13|-|TRBJ1-2|TRBV5-5|-
TGTGCCAGCTCCGTACAGGGAGACTATGGCTACACCTTC
CASSVQGDYGYTF
>12|TRBD2|TRBJ2-3|TRBV2|-
TGTGCCCCCCGGGGGGTGGGAGATACGCAGTATTTT
CAPRGVGDTQYF
>15|TRBD2|TRBJ2-7|TRBV7-3|few
TGTGCCAGCAGCCCCGAAGCGGGGGGTTCCTACGAGCAGTACTTC
CASSPEAGGSYEQYF
>15|-|TRBJ1-2|TRBV27|-
TGTGCCAGCAGCCGTGGGGGGGGGATTAACTATGGCTACACCTTC
CASSRGGGINYGYTF
>13|-|TRBJ1-2|TRBV3-1/TRBV3-2|-
TGTGCCAGCAGCCAAGGGGGGGTGTGGGGCTACACCTTC
CASSQGGVWGYTF
>15|TRBD1|TRBJ1-5|TRBV5-3|-
TGTGCCAGAAGCCCAGACAGGGATGGCAATCAGCCCCAGCATTTT
CARSPDRDGNQPQHF